The sequence of this TCR beta chain was determined in a study of STAT3 mutations in large granular lymphocyte leukemia. Background on the study: Canonical activating STAT3 mutations were detected in roughly half of the longitudinally sequenced T-LGLL patients.

Clones were sequenced by immunoSEQ multiplex PCR, and TCRdb holds only the in-frame ones, with some missing. The table shows approximately 8,400 clones, with more than 90% occurring only once. The CDR3 has 14 residues. Germline V gene sequence: CDR1 KGHSH, CDR2 LQKENI. Trimming cost V 2 bases and J 5 bases, with 12 bases left between them. A note on this clone: Its antigen is unknown.

Points from the study as a whole: Every T-cell large granular lymphocyte leukemia patient had at least one immunodominant TCR beta clonotype.

The specimen sequenced was peripheral blood mononuclear cells. The TCR comes from a man aged 55 to 70 with T-cell large granular lymphocyte leukemia. Some clones in this sample may be carry-over from other donors' samples. The chain combines TRBV18 with TRBJ1-1, with D unresolved. The CDR3 protein is CASSPVRGWTEAFF. DNA for the CDR3: TGTGCCAGCTCACCAGTAAGAGGGTGGACTGAAGCTTTCTTT.